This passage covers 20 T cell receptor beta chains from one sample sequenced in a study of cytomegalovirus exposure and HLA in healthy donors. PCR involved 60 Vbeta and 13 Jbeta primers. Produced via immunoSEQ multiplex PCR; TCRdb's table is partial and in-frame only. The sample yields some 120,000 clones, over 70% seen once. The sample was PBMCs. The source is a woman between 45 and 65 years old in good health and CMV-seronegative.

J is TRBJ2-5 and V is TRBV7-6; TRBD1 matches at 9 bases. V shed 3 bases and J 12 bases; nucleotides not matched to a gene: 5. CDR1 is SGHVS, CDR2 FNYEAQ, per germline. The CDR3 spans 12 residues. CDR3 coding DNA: TGTGCCAGCAGCTTCCTGGGACAGGGAAAGTACTTC. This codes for CASSFLGQGKYF.

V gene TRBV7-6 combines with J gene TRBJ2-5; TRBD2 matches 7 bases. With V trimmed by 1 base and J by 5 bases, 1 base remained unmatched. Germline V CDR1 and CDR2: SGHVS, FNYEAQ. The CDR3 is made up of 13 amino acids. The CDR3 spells CASSLGTRETQYF. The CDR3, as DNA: TGTGCCAGCAGCTTAGGGACTAGGGAGACCCAGTACTTC.

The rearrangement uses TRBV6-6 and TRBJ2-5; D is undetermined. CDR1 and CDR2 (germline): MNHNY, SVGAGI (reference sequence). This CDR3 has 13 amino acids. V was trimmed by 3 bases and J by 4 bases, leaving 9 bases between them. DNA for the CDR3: TGTGCCAGCAGTTATTGGCAGTCAGAGACCCAGTACTTC. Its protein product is CASSYWQSETQYF.

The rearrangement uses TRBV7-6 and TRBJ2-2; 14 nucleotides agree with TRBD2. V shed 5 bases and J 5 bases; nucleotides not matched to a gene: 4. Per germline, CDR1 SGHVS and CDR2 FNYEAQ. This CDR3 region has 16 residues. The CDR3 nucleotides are TGTGCCAGCAGCCTGACTAGCGGGAGGGCTACCGGGGAGCTGTTTTTT. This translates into CASSLTSGRATGELFF. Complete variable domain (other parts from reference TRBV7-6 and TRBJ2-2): GAGVSQSPRYKVTKRGQDVALRCDPISGHVSLYWYRQALGQGPEFLTYFNYEAQQDKSGLPNDRFSAERPEGSISTLTIQRTEQRDSAMYRCASSLTSGRATGELFFGEGSRLTVL.

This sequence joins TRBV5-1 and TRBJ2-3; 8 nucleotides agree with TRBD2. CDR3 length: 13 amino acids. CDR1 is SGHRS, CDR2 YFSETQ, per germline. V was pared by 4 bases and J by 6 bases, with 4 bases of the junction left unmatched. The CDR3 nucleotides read TGCGCCAGCAGCGCGGGAGGCCAGGATACGCAGTATTTT. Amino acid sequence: CASSAGGQDTQYF.

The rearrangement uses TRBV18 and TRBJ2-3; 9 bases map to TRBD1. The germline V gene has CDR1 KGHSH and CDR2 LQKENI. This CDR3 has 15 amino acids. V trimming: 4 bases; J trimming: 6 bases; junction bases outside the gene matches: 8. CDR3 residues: CASSRTGQGRDTQYF. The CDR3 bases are TGTGCCAGCTCACGGACGGGACAGGGAAGGGATACGCAGTATTTT.

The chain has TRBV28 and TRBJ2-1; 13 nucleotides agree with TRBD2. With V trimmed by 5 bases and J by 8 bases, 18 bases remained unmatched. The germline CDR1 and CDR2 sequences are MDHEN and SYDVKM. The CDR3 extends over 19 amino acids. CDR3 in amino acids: CASSRRTSGRLFGFDEQFF. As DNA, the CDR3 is TGTGCCAGCAGTCGAAGGACTAGCGGGAGACTTTTTGGATTCGATGAGCAGTTCTTC.

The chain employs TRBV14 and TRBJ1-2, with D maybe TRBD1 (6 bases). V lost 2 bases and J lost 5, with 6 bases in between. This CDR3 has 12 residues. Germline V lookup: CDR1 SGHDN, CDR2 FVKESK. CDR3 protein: CASSQQGYGYTF. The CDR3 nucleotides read TGTGCCAGCAGCCAACAGGGGTATGGCTACACCTTC.

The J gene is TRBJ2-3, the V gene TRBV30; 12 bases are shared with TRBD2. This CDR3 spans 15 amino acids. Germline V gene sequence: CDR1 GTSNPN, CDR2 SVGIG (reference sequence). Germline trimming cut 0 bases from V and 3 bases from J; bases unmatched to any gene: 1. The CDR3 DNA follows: TGTGCCTGGAGTGTTACTAGCGGGAGGACAGATACGCAGTATTTT. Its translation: CAWSVTSGRTDTQYF.

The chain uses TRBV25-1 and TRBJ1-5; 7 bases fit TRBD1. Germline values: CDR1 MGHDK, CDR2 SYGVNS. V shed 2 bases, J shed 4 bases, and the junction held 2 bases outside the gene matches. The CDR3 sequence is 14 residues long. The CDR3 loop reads CASSEQGGNQPQHF. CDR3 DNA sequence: TGTGCCAGCAGTGAACAGGGGGGAAATCAGCCCCAGCATTTT.

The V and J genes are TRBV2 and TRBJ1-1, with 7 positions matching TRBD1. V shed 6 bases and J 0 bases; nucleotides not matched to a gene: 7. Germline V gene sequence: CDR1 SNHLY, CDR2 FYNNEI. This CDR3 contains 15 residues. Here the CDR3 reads CASSRDSALNTEAFF. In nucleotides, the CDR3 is TGTGCCAGCAGCCGGGACAGCGCTTTGAACACTGAAGCTTTCTTT.

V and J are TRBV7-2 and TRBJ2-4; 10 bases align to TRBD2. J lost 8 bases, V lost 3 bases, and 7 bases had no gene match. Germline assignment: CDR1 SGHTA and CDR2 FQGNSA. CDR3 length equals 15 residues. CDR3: CASSFLAGVEDIQYF. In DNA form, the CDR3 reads TGTGCCAGCAGCTTCCTAGCGGGAGTGGAGGACATTCAGTACTTC.

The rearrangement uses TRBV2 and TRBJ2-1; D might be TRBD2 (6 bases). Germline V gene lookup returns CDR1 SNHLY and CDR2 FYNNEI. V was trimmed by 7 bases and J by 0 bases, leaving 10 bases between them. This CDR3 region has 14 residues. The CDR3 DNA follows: TGTGCCAGCACCCCGACTAGCTCCTACAATGAGCAGTTCTTC. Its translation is CASTPTSSYNEQFF.

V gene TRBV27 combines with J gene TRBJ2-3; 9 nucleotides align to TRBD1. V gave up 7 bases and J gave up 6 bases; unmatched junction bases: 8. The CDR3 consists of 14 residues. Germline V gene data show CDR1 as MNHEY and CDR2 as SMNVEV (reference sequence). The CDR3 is CASNRNRGQDTQYF. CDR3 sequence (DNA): TGTGCCAGCAATAGGAACAGGGGGCAGGATACGCAGTATTTT.

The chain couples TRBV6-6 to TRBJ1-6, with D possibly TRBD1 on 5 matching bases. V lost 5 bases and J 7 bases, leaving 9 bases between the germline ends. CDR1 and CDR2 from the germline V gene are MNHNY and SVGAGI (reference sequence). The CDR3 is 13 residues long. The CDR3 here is CASSHDSNSPLHF. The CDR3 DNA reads TGTGCCAGCAGTCACGACAGCAATTCACCCCTCCACTTT.

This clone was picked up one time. CDR3 nucleotides: TGTGCCAGCAGCTTATGGGGACTAGCGGGAGGTGGAGATACGCAGTATTTT. Amino acid sequence: CASSLWGLAGGGDTQYF. V usage is TRBV7-2 and J usage is TRBJ2-3, with 15 bases matching TRBD2. Germline V gives CDR1 SGHTA, CDR2 FQGNSA. After removal of 2 bases from V and 5 bases from J, the junction contained 5 bases not matched to a gene. The CDR3 consists of 17 residues.

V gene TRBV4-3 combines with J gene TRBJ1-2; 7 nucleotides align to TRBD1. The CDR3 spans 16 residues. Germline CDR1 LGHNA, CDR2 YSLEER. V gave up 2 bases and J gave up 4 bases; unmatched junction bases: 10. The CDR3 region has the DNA TGCGCCAGCAGCCAAACCCCGACAGGGTCACTCTATGGCTACACCTTC. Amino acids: CASSQTPTGSLYGYTF.

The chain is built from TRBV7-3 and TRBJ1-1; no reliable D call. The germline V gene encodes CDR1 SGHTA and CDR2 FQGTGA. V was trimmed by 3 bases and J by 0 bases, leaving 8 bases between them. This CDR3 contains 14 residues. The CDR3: CASSLEWMNTEAFF. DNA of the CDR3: TGTGCCAGCAGCTTGGAGTGGATGAACACTGAAGCTTTCTTT.

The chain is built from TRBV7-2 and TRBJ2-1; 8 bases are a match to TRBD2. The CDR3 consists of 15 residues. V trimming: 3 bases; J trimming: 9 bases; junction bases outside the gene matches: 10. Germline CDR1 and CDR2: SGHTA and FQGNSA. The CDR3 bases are TGTGCCAGCAGCTTGGAAGGGCTAGCGGGCCGTGAGCAGTTCTTC. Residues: CASSLEGLAGREQFF.

CDR3 in DNA: TGTGCCAGCAGCCCGCTTGCGGGGAGCGAGCAGTTCTTC. Translating it yields CASSPLAGSEQFF. The chain links TRBV7-7 to TRBJ2-1; tentatively, D is TRBD2 (6 bases). Trimming removed 5 bases from V and 10 bases from J, with 15 bases in between. The CDR3 spans 13 residues. The germline V gene encodes CDR1 SSHAT and CDR2 FNYEAQ (reference sequence).